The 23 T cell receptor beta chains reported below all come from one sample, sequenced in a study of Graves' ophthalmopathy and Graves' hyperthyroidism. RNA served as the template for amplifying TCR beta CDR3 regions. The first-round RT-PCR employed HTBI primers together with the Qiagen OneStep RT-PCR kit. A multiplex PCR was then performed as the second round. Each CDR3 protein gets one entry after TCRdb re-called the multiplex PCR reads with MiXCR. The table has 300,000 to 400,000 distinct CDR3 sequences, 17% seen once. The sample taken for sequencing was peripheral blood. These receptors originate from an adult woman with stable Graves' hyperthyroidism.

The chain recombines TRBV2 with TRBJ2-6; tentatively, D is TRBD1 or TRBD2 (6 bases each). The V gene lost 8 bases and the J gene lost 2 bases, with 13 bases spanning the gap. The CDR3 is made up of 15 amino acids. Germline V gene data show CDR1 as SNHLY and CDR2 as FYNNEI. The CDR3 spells CASGIGGTGANVLTF. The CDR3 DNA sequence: TGTGCCAGCGGGATAGGGGGGACTGGGGCCAACGTCCTGACTTTC.

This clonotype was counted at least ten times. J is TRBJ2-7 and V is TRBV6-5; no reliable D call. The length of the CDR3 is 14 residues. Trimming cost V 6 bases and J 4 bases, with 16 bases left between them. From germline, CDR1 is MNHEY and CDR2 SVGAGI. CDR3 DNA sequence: TGTGCCAGCAGGTCGATGACGGATGCTTACGAGCAGTACTTC. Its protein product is CASRSMTDAYEQYF.

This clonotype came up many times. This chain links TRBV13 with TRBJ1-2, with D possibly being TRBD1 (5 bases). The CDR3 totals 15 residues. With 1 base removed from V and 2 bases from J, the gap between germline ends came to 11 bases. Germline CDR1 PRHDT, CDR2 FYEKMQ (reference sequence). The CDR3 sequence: CASSLAVQGNYGYTF. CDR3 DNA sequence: TGTGCCAGCAGCTTAGCCGTCCAGGGCAACTATGGCTACACCTTC. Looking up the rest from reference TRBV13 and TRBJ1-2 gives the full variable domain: AAGVIQSPRHLIKEKRETATLKCYPIPRHDTVYWYQQGPGQDPQFLISFYEKMQSDKGSIPDRFSAQQFSDYHSELNMSSLELGDSALYFCASSLAVQGNYGYTFGSGTRLTVV.

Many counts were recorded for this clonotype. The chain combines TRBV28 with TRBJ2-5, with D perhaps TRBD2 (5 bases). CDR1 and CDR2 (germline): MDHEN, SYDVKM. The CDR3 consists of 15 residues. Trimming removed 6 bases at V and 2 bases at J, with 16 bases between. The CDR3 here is CASRPAGSGQETQYF. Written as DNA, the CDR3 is TGTGCCAGCAGGCCCGCTGGCAGCGGTCAAGAGACCCAGTACTTC.

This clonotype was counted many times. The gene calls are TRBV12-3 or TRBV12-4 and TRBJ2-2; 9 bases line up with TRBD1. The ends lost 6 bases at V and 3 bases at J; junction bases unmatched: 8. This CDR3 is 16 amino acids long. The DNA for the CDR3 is TGTGCCAGCAGACCAGGGGACAGGGTCTACACCGGGGAGCTGTTTTTT. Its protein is CASRPGDRVYTGELFF.

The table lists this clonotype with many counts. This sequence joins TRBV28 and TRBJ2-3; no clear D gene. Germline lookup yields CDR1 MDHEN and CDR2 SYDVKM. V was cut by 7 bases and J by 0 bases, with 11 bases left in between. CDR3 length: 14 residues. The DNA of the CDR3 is TGTGCCAGCACCATATTGCCCAGCACAGATACGCAGTATTTT. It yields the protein CASTILPSTDTQYF.

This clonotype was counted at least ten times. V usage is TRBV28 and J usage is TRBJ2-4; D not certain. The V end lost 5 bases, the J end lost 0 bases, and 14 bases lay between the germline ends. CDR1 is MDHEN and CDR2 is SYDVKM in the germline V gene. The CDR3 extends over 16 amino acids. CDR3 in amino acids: CASSLNPRIAKNIQYF. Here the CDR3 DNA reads TGTGCCAGCAGTCTCAACCCAAGGATAGCCAAAAACATTCAGTACTTC.

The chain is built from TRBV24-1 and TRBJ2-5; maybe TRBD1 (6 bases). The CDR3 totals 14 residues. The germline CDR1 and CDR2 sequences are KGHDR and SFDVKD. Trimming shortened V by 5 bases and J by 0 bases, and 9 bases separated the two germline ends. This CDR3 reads CATSADRYQETQYF. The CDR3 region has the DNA TGTGCCACCAGTGCGGACAGATACCAAGAGACCCAGTACTTC.

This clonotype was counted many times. The CDR3 nucleotides are TGTGCCACCAGTGGAGCCGGGACAGGGGTATCGGGCTACACCTTC. As protein: CATSGAGTGVSGYTF. This sequence joins TRBV24-1 and TRBJ1-2; 10 bases match TRBD1. V lost 5 bases to trimming and J lost 8 bases; unmatched junction nucleotides: 10. The V gene's germline CDR1 is KGHDR and CDR2 SFDVKD. CDR3 length: 15 residues.

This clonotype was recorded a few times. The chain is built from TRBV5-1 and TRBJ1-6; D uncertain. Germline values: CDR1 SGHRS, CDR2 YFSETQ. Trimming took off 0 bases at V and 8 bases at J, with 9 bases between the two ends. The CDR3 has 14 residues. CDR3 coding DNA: TGCGCCAGCAGCTTGGATCCAGGAGATTCACCCCTCCACTTT. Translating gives CASSLDPGDSPLHF.

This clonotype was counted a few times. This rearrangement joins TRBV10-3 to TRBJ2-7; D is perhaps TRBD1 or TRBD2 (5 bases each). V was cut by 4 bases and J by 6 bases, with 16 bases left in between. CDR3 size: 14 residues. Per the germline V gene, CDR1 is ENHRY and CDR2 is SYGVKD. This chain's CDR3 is CAISGRITGGEQYF. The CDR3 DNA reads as TGTGCCATCAGTGGGAGAATTACAGGAGGCGAGCAGTACTTC.

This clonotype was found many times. CDR3 protein: CASSFPSVGELFF. The CDR3 nucleotides are TGTGCCAGCAGCTTCCCGTCTGTCGGGGAGCTGTTTTTT. The V and J genes are TRBV13 and TRBJ2-2; D uncertain. This CDR3 has 13 amino acids. V lost 3 bases, J lost 7 bases, and 9 bases lay in between. The germline V gene has CDR1 PRHDT and CDR2 FYEKMQ (reference sequence). The whole variable domain, filled in from reference TRBV13 and TRBJ2-2, reads AAGVIQSPRHLIKEKRETATLKCYPIPRHDTVYWYQQGPGQDPQFLISFYEKMQSDKGSIPDRFSAQQFSDYHSELNMSSLELGDSALYFCASSFPSVGELFFGEGSRLTVL.

CDR3 amino acids: CSVRDSLLETQYF. The DNA of the CDR3 is TGCAGCGTTAGAGACAGTCTTCTAGAGACCCAGTACTTC. This sequence joins TRBV29-1 and TRBJ2-5, with TRBD1 as a possible D gene (5 bases). Germline CDR1 is SQVTM and CDR2 is ANQGSEA. V lost 5 bases to trimming and J lost 4 bases, with 14 bases between them. This CDR3 region has 13 residues.

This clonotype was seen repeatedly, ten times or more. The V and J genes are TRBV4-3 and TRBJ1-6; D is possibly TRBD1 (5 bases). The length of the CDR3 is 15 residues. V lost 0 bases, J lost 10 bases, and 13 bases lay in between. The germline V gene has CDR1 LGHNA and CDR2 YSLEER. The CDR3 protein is CASSQDPQGSSPLHF. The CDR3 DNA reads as TGCGCCAGCAGCCAAGATCCTCAGGGCAGCTCACCCCTCCACTTT.

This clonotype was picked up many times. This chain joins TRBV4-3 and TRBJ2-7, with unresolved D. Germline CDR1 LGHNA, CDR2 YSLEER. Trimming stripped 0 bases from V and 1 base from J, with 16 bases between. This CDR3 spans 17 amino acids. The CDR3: CASSQDRGLVVSYEQYF. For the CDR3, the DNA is TGCGCCAGCAGCCAAGATCGCGGCCTAGTAGTTTCCTACGAGCAGTACTTC.

This CDR3 is CASTLGIRSVDQYF. The CDR3 DNA reads as TGTGCCAGCACCTTGGGGATTAGGTCAGTCGATCAGTACTTC. The V call is TRBV12-3 or TRBV12-4, the J call TRBJ2-7; D ambiguous. V was pared by 7 bases and J by 10 bases, with 23 bases between. CDR3 length equals 14 residues.

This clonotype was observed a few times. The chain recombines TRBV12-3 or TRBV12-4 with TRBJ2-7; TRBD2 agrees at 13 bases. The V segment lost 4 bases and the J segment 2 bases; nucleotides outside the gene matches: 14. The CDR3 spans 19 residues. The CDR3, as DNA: TGTGCCAGCAGTTGGATAGGACTAGCGGGAGAAGGTATCGCCTACGAGCAGTACTTC. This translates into CASSWIGLAGEGIAYEQYF.

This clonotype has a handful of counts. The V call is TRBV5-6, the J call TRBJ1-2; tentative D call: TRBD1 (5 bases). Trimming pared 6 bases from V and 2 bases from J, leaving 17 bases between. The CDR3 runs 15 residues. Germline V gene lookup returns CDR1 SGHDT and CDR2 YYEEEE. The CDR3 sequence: CASTSFFRENYGYTF. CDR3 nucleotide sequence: TGTGCCAGCACCTCATTTTTCAGGGAGAACTATGGCTACACCTTC.

Written as DNA, the CDR3 is TGTGCCACCGAACTAGTCGGGGAGGGGCTAGTGTACTTC. Protein sequence: CATELVGEGLVYF. V gene TRBV2 combines with J gene TRBJ2-5, with 7 positions matching TRBD2. Germline trimming cut 10 bases from V and 13 bases from J; bases unmatched to any gene: 18. The length of the CDR3 is 13 residues. CDR1 is SNHLY, CDR2 FYNNEI, per germline.

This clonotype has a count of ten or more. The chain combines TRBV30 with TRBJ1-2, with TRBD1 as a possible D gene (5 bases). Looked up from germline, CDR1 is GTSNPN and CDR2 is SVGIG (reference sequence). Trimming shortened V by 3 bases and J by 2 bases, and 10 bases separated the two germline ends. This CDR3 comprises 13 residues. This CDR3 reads CAWRRDSNYGYTF. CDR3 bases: TGTGCCTGGAGGAGAGACAGCAACTATGGCTACACCTTC.

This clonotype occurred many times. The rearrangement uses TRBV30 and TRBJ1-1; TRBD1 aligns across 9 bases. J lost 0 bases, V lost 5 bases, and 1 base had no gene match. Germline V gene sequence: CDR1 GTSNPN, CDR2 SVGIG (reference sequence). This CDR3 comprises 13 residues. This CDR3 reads CAWDRGLNTEAFF. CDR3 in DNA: TGTGCCTGGGACAGGGGGTTGAACACTGAAGCTTTCTTT.

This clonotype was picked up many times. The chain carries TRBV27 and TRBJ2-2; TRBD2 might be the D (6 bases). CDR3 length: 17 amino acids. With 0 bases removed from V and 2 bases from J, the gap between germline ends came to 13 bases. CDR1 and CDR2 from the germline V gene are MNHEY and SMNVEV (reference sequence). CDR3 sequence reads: CASSLSLQGLNTGELFF. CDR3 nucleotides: TGTGCCAGCAGTTTATCCCTGCAGGGACTTAACACCGGGGAGCTGTTTTTT.

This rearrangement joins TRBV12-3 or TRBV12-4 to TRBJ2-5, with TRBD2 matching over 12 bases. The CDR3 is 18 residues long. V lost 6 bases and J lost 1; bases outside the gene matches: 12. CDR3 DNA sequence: TGTGCCAGCAGCAGAGGACTAGCGGGGAAAACGTTCCAAGAGACCCAGTACTTC. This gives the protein CASSRGLAGKTFQETQYF.